The rows below give T cell receptor beta chains drawn from one sample of a study of identical twins. TCRdb itself ran the 5' RACE reads through MiXCR, one entry per CDR3 protein. This table has under 300,000 distinct CDR3 sequences, about 8% appearing once. Another study also made use of these data, one on yellow fever vaccine responses in identical twins.

Material for sequencing was CD8+ T cells sorted from blood. The receptors were sampled from a woman between 18 and 29 years old in good health. The CDR3 runs from the conserved cysteine through the conserved F or W. The D gene is left open where the match is weak. Part of the rows lack a size; the others show once, few, many or a class for expanded clones.

j_gene | d_gene | v_gene | abundance | CDR3aa | CDR3nt
TRBJ2-3 | TRBD2 | TRBV27 | - | CASSLAGGRTDTQYF | TGTGCCAGCAGTTTAGCGGGGGGACGCACAGATACGCAGTATTTT
TRBJ2-3 | - | TRBV24-1 | - | CATSDREMWGNTDTQYF | TGTGCCACCAGTGACCGTGAAATGTGGGGGAACACAGATACGCAGTATTTT
TRBJ2-5 | TRBD1 | TRBV5-4 | once | CASSSTGGQTQYF | TGTGCCAGCAGCTCCACAGGGGGACAGACCCAGTACTTC
TRBJ2-1 | - | TRBV20-1 | many | CSASTIPPLNEQFF | TGCAGTGCTAGCACTATCCCTCCTCTCAATGAGCAGTTCTTC
TRBJ2-3 | - | TRBV12-3/TRBV12-4 | many | CATTRGEGSPSTDTQYF | TGTGCCACCACTAGGGGGGAGGGTTCCCCTAGCACAGATACGCAGTATTTT
TRBJ2-3 | TRBD2 | TRBV11-1 | - | CASSLAYPSGPSTDTQYF | TGTGCCAGCAGCTTAGCGTATCCTAGCGGGCCTAGCACAGATACGCAGTATTTT
TRBJ2-1 | - | TRBV12-3/TRBV12-4 | many | CASRGNEQFF | TGTGCCAGCAGGGGGAATGAGCAGTTCTTC
TRBJ2-7 | - | TRBV27 | once | CASSTRVGFEQYF | TGTGCCAGTTCAACTAGGGTCGGGTTCGAGCAGTACTTC
TRBJ2-1 | TRBD2 | TRBV6-2/TRBV6-3 | many | CASSYTSGPSYNEQFF | TGTGCCAGCAGTTACACTAGCGGGCCCTCCTACAATGAGCAGTTCTTC
TRBJ2-2 | - | TRBV29-1 | - | CSVEPTGNTGELFF | TGCAGCGTTGAACCGACAGGGAACACCGGGGAGCTGTTTTTT
TRBJ2-1 | - | TRBV4-3 | - | CASSQDPDPKDEQFF | TGCGCCAGCAGCCAAGACCCGGACCCCAAGGATGAGCAGTTCTTC
TRBJ2-7 | TRBD1 | TRBV12-3/TRBV12-4 | - | CASSLLGQATYEQYF | TGTGCCAGCAGTTTACTCGGACAGGCGACCTACGAGCAGTACTTC
TRBJ2-1 | TRBD1 | TRBV7-9 | - | CASSPDRGGNEQFF | TGTGCCAGCAGCCCGGACAGGGGAGGGAATGAGCAGTTCTTC
TRBJ2-7 | - | TRBV20-1 | - | CSASPDLATLYEQYF | TGCAGTGCTTCTCCGGATCTAGCGACCCTCTACGAGCAGTACTTC
TRBJ2-3 | - | TRBV11-2 | many | CASSFEGGTDTQYF | TGTGCCAGCAGCTTCGAGGGAGGCACAGATACGCAGTATTTT
TRBJ2-6 | TRBD1 | TRBV2 | once | CASSGDRSFSGANVLTF | TGTGCCAGCAGTGGGGACAGGTCGTTCTCTGGGGCCAACGTCCTGACTTTC
TRBJ1-4 | TRBD1 | TRBV9 | many | CASSVGRGPNEKLFF | TGTGCCAGCAGCGTAGGGAGGGGGCCGAATGAAAAACTGTTTTTT
TRBJ2-1 | - | TRBV28 | few | CASSSALRGVEFF | TGTGCCAGCAGTTCCGCCCTGCGGGGAGTCGAGTTCTTC
TRBJ2-7 | - | TRBV4-2 | few | CASSQEAGRNEQYF | TGTGCCAGCAGCCAAGAAGCAGGGCGGAACGAGCAGTACTTC
TRBJ1-4 | TRBD1 | TRBV30 | - | CAWSFGQGAEKLFF | TGTGCCTGGAGTTTTGGACAGGGGGCTGAAAAACTGTTTTTT
TRBJ2-3 | - | TRBV15 | many | CATSPARGGTDTQYF | TGTGCCACCAGCCCTGCGAGGGGAGGCACAGATACGCAGTATTTT
TRBJ2-5 | - | TRBV20-1 | many | CSARDGPGEVTQYF | TGCAGTGCTAGAGATGGGCCGGGAGAGGTGACCCAGTACTTC
TRBJ2-1 | - | TRBV7-2 | few | CASSHPLGNEQFF | TGTGCCAGCAGCCACCCCCTCGGGAATGAGCAGTTCTTC
TRBJ2-7 | - | TRBV27 | - | CASSFVGEPEQYF | TGTGCCAGCAGTTTTGTAGGGGAGCCCGAGCAGTACTTC
TRBJ2-7 | - | TRBV4-1 | - | CASSLRVHSYEQYF | TGCGCCAGCAGCCTAAGGGTACACTCCTACGAGCAGTACTTC
TRBJ2-1 | - | TRBV10-3 | many | CAISEIEPDLAPYNEQFF | TGTGCCATCAGTGAGATCGAGCCCGACTTGGCACCCTACAATGAGCAGTTCTTC
TRBJ2-1 | - | TRBV25-1 | many | CASSDMWESGNEQFF | TGTGCCAGCAGTGACATGTGGGAGAGTGGAAATGAGCAGTTCTTC
TRBJ2-2 | - | TRBV29-1 | many | CSVVNPKPGATGELFF | TGCAGCGTTGTCAATCCGAAGCCAGGGGCCACCGGGGAGCTGTTTTTT
TRBJ2-5 | - | TRBV7-9 | many | CASTPLETQYF | TGTGCCAGCACCCCCCTGGAGACCCAGTACTTC
TRBJ2-7 | TRBD1 | TRBV27 | - | CASSKAGTGGNEQYF | TGTGCCAGCAGCAAGGCTGGGACAGGAGGGAACGAGCAGTACTTC
TRBJ2-1 | - | TRBV29-1 | - | CSVEDPRRRGDEQFF | TGCAGCGTTGAAGATCCAAGGCGGAGGGGCGATGAGCAGTTCTTC
TRBJ2-1 | - | TRBV27 | few | CASSLVGGNEQFF | TGTGCCAGCAGTTTAGTTGGAGGCAATGAGCAGTTCTTC
TRBJ2-3 | - | TRBV7-2 | - | CASRPLDTQYF | TGTGCCAGCAGACCCTTGGATACGCAGTATTTT
TRBJ2-5 | TRBD1 | TRBV13 | - | CASSGQGAQETQYF | TGTGCCAGCAGCGGACAGGGGGCCCAAGAGACCCAGTACTTC
TRBJ2-6 | - | TRBV20-1 | few | CSARVWEHPFTGANVLTF | TGCAGTGCTAGAGTGTGGGAACACCCCTTTACTGGGGCCAACGTCCTGACTTTC
TRBJ2-3 | - | TRBV10-1 | - | CASRGWGADTQYF | TGCGCCAGCCGCGGGTGGGGCGCAGATACGCAGTATTTT
TRBJ2-5 | - | TRBV13 | - | CASSLEGREVKTQYF | TGTGCCAGCAGCTTAGAGGGCAGGGAGGTGAAGACCCAGTACTTC
TRBJ2-2 | - | TRBV7-9 | many | CASSLGAITTSGSLFF | TGTGCCAGCAGCCTAGGGGCTATTACCACATCAGGGTCGCTGTTTTTT
TRBJ1-3 | - | TRBV7-9 | few | CASSLAQGGGNTIYF | TGTGCCAGCAGCTTAGCACAGGGAGGTGGAAACACCATATATTTT
TRBJ2-7 | TRBD2 | TRBV9 | - | CASSVGREGLYEQYF | TGTGCCAGCAGCGTAGGGCGGGAGGGCCTCTACGAGCAGTACTTC
TRBJ1-2 | TRBD1 | TRBV7-2 | few | CASSLGTGAYGYTF | TGTGCCAGCAGCTTAGGGACAGGGGCCTATGGCTACACCTTC
TRBJ2-7 | - | TRBV15 | few | CATSRGPYEQYF | TGTGCCACCAGCAGAGGCCCCTACGAGCAGTACTTC
TRBJ1-5 | TRBD1 | TRBV6-2/TRBV6-3 | few | CASSDGTGVQPQHF | TGTGCCAGCAGTGATGGGACAGGGGTTCAGCCCCAGCATTTT
TRBJ2-4 | - | TRBV6-2/TRBV6-3 | many | CASSPLVGIRNIQYF | TGTGCCAGCAGTCCCTTAGTGGGGATCAGGAACATTCAGTACTTC
TRBJ2-3 | - | TRBV3-1 | - | CASSQDLVDTQYF | TGTGCCAGCAGCCAAGATTTGGTAGATACGCAGTATTTT
TRBJ1-6 | - | TRBV4-3 | many | CASSPRLYEWNSPLHF | TGCGCCAGCAGCCCACGGCTCTACGAGTGGAATTCACCCCTCCACTTT
TRBJ2-1 | - | TRBV18 | once | CASSPSANEQFF | TGTGCCAGCTCACCCTCGGCTAATGAGCAGTTCTTC
TRBJ1-1 | TRBD1 | TRBV7-9 | - | CVSSDREVDTEAFF | TGTGTCAGCAGCGACAGGGAGGTGGACACTGAAGCTTTCTTT
TRBJ1-1 | - | TRBV4-1 | - | CASSQDPTGRWTEAFF | TGCGCCAGCAGCCAAGACCCCACAGGGCGGTGGACTGAAGCTTTCTTT
TRBJ2-7 | - | TRBV29-1 | few | CSPQKRKCSYEQYF | TGCAGCCCCCAGAAGAGGAAATGCTCCTACGAGCAGTACTTC
TRBJ2-7 | TRBD2 | TRBV18 | - | CASHLGEGMEQYF | TGTGCCAGCCATTTGGGGGAGGGAATGGAGCAGTACTTC
TRBJ1-1 | TRBD1 | TRBV7-9 | - | CASSYGQEIGEAFF | TGTGCCAGCAGCTACGGACAGGAGATCGGTGAAGCTTTCTTT
TRBJ2-1 | TRBD2 | TRBV29-1 | few | CSVAGTSGGAAYNEQFF | TGCAGCGTCGCAGGGACTAGCGGGGGGGCAGCATACAATGAGCAGTTCTTC
TRBJ1-1 | - | TRBV5-4 | - | CASSAPLEWNTEAFF | TGTGCCAGCAGCGCTCCCCTTGAGTGGAACACTGAAGCTTTCTTT
TRBJ2-1 | - | TRBV11-3 | few | CASSDREKNEQFF | TGTGCCAGCAGCGACCGGGAGAAAAATGAGCAGTTCTTC
TRBJ2-7 | TRBD1 | TRBV2 | few | CASRVGQGSYEQYF | TGTGCCAGCAGGGTCGGACAGGGTAGCTACGAGCAGTACTTC
TRBJ2-7 | - | TRBV5-1 | few | CASSFRQDLYEQYF | TGCGCCAGCAGCTTCCGACAAGATCTCTACGAGCAGTACTTC
TRBJ2-7 | - | TRBV5-1 | many | CASSLEKAGPYEQYF | TGCGCCAGCAGCTTGGAAAAGGCGGGGCCCTACGAGCAGTACTTC
TRBJ1-1 | - | TRBV9 | - | CASSVVGGLNTEAFF | TGTGCCAGCAGCGTAGTGGGGGGCCTGAACACTGAAGCTTTCTTT